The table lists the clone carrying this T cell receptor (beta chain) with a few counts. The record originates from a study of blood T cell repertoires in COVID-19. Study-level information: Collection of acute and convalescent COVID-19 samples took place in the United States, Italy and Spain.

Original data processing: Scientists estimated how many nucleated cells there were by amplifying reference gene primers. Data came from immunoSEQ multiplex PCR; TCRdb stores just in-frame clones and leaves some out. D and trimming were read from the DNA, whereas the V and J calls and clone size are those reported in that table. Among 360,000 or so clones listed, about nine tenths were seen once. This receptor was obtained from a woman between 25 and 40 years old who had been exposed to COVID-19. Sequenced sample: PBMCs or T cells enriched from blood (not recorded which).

The CDR3 nucleotides read TGTGCCAGCAGTGAACCTTGGGACTCTTACTACGAGCAGTACTTC. Protein sequence: CASSEPWDSYYEQYF. The J gene is TRBJ2-7, the V gene TRBV2; D perhaps matches TRBD2 (6 bases). Germline values: CDR1 SNHLY, CDR2 FYNNEI. V lost 2 bases to trimming and J lost 3 bases, with 14 bases between them. The CDR3 sequence is 15 residues long.